What follows is one TCR beta chain and its context. In the original analysis: Estimation of nucleated cell counts was performed using reference gene primer amplification. Here immunoSEQ multiplex PCR was the method, and the copy in TCRdb shows in-frame clones only, minus some. V and J calls and clone size are copied from that table; D and trimming were computed from the DNA. The table lists 310,000 or so clones, about nine tenths of them singletons. This CDR3 spans 16 amino acids. Germline V lookup: CDR1 MDHEN, CDR2 SYDVKM. V gave up 5 bases and J gave up 6 bases; unmatched junction bases: 8. The data originate from a study of blood T cell repertoires in COVID-19. Study-level information: Sites across the United States, Italy and Spain contributed samples from acute and convalescent COVID-19. T cells, B-cell-depleted T cells, or PBMCs provided the cDNA or gDNA that served as material.

Seattle cases were enrolled at active infection and followed longitudinally. The rearrangement joins TRBV28 to TRBJ2-7; 15 bases map to TRBD2. This receptor was obtained from a man aged 25-40 years with COVID-19, enrolled during active disease. Sequencing was performed on peripheral blood. CDR3 region: CASSPGTSGRFGEQYF. The DNA for the CDR3 is TGTGCCAGCAGTCCGGGGACTAGCGGGAGGTTCGGCGAGCAGTACTTC.